These 21 T cell receptor beta chains came from one sample sequenced in a study of blood T cell repertoires in COVID-19. Libraries were prepared by immunoSEQ multiplex PCR; TCRdb keeps only in-frame clonotypes and omits some of them. This sample has about 110,000 clones; 85% to 90% occur once, and the top ten carry about 30%. The material sequenced was peripheral blood. The receptors originated from a woman older than 75 with acute or convalescent COVID-19.

The chain has TRBV6-6 and TRBJ2-1; D possibly corresponds to TRBD1 (5 bases). Between the trimmed V and J ends, which lost 5 bases and 3 bases, there was a span of 17 bases. The germline gives CDR1 MNHNY, CDR2 SVGAGI (reference sequence). There are 16 residues in the CDR3. The CDR3 spells CASSTLGQGNYNEQFF. The CDR3 coding sequence is TGTGCCAGCAGTACTCTTGGGCAGGGCAACTACAATGAGCAGTTCTTC.

In this sample, this clone turned up once. This rearrangement joins TRBV12-3 or TRBV12-4 to TRBJ1-2; TRBD1 aligns across 10 bases. Trimming cost V 6 bases and J 7 bases; bases outside gene matches: 5. The CDR3 contains 13 residues. CDR3 coding DNA: TGTGCCAGCAGCCTGACAGGGGGCCTTGGCTACACCTTC. This translates into CASSLTGGLGYTF.

The chain joins TRBV7-2 to TRBJ2-1; 11 bases map to TRBD2. The CDR3 loop spans 16 amino acids. With V trimmed by 3 bases and J by 5 bases, 6 bases remained unmatched. Looked up from germline, CDR1 is SGHTA and CDR2 is FQGNSA. Here the CDR3 DNA reads TGTGCCAGCAGCTTTACCATAGCGGGGGGGAACAATGAGCAGTTCTTC. It translates to CASSFTIAGGNNEQFF.

This rearrangement joins TRBV30 to TRBJ2-3; D remains ambiguous. The CDR3 is 11 amino acids. V dropped 4 bases and J dropped 4 bases, with 6 bases sitting between them. The germline V gene has CDR1 GTSNPN and CDR2 SVGIG (reference sequence). In nucleotides, the CDR3 is TGTGCCTGGAACCGGGCAGATACGCAGTATTTT. Protein product: CAWNRADTQYF.

This clone was observed once. DNA of the CDR3: TGTGCCAGCAGCCCAACAGGGGCTGCCTATTTAGAGACCCAGTACTTC. Translated, it gives CASSPTGAAYLETQYF. The chain links TRBV28 to TRBJ2-5; 7 bases agree with TRBD1. The CDR3 runs 16 residues. V trimming: 6 bases; J trimming: 4 bases; junction bases outside the gene matches: 14. Looked up from germline, CDR1 is MDHEN and CDR2 is SYDVKM.

The genes are TRBV6-6 and TRBJ2-1; 8 bases align to TRBD1. V lost 2 bases, J lost 6 bases, and 6 bases stayed unmatched. Germline-derived CDR1 and CDR2 are MNHNY and SVGAGI (reference sequence). This CDR3 spans 15 amino acids. CDR3 in amino acids: CASSYGQGWFNEQFF. The CDR3 DNA reads as TGTGCCAGCAGTTACGGACAGGGATGGTTCAATGAGCAGTTCTTC.

This clone was seen only a few times. The chain is built from TRBV7-9 and TRBJ1-2; TRBD1 agrees at 7 bases. This CDR3 contains 14 residues. Germline values: CDR1 SEHNR, CDR2 FQNEAQ (reference sequence). J lost 3 bases, V lost 5 bases, and 6 bases had no gene match. DNA of the CDR3: TGTGCCAGCAGCCCCGGACAGGTGGACTATGGCTACACCTTC. Protein sequence: CASSPGQVDYGYTF.

This rearrangement joins TRBV3-1 (or the pseudogene TRBV3-2) to TRBJ2-3; TRBD1 aligns across 8 bases. Germline assignment: CDR1 LGHDT and CDR2 YNNKEL (reference sequence). There are 14 residues in the CDR3. V shed 2 bases and J 8 bases; nucleotides not matched to a gene: 6. The DNA of the CDR3 is TGTGCCAGCAGCCAAATGGACAGGGCAGGTACGCAGTATTTT. This sequence encodes CASSQMDRAGTQYF.

The chain is built from TRBV19 and TRBJ1-5; the D gene is possibly TRBD1 (5 bases). There are 14 residues in the CDR3. Trimming shortened V by 1 base and J by 3 bases, and 7 bases separated the two germline ends. Germline V gene lookup returns CDR1 LNHDA and CDR2 SQIVND (reference sequence). The CDR3 sequence: CASSIGQLNQPQHF. The CDR3 nucleotides read TGTGCCAGTAGTATAGGACAGCTCAATCAGCCCCAGCATTTT.

The chain links TRBV6-1 to TRBJ1-1; 7 bases match TRBD1. This CDR3 has 13 amino acids. Germline V lookup: CDR1 MNHNS, CDR2 SASEGT. With 3 bases clipped from V and 10 bases from J, the junction kept 8 bases outside the gene matches. This CDR3 is CASSDLQGLAAFF. The CDR3 coding sequence is TGTGCCAGCAGTGACCTACAGGGGCTAGCAGCTTTCTTT.

The rearrangement joins TRBV18 to TRBJ2-1; 10 bases are shared with TRBD1. The CDR3 runs to 14 residues. The V segment lost 2 bases and the J segment 7 bases; nucleotides outside the gene matches: 2. The germline V gene has CDR1 KGHSH and CDR2 LQKENI. CDR3 amino acids: CASSPRQGANEQFF. CDR3 DNA sequence: TGTGCCAGCTCACCAAGACAGGGGGCAAATGAGCAGTTCTTC. The variable domain in full, with the rest retrieved from reference TRBV18 and TRBJ2-1, is NAGVMQNPRHLVRRRGQEARLRCSPMKGHSHVYWYRQLPEEGLKFMVYLQKENIIDESGMPKERFSAEFPKEGPSILRIQQVVRGDSAAYFCASSPRQGANEQFFGPGTRLTVL.

This clone has a count of ten or more. V and J are TRBV14 and TRBJ2-3, with D possibly matching TRBD2 (7 bases). Germline values: CDR1 SGHDN, CDR2 FVKESK. V shed 2 bases and J shed 4 bases, with 25 bases lying between them. CDR3 length equals 19 residues. CDR3 bases: TGTGCCAGCAGCCAAAAATGGGGGGGCGGCTATATCATCGCAGATACGCAGTATTTT. This gives the protein CASSQKWGGGYIIADTQYF.

The J gene is TRBJ2-1, the V gene TRBV24-1, with no clear D. The germline V gene has CDR1 KGHDR and CDR2 SFDVKD. Deletions cut 0 bases from V and 3 bases from J, with 8 bases between. The CDR3 is 15 residues long. CDR3 region: CATSDLYSNYNEQFF. The CDR3 region has the DNA TGTGCCACCAGTGATTTGTACAGTAACTACAATGAGCAGTTCTTC.

The chain joins TRBV4-2 to TRBJ2-2; D is unresolved. Germline V gene data show CDR1 as LGHNA and CDR2 as YNFKEQ. The CDR3 is made up of 15 amino acids. With 4 bases removed from V and 5 bases from J, the gap between germline ends came to 14 bases. This CDR3 reads CASSLSDSATGELFF. The CDR3 nucleotides read TGTGCCAGCAGCCTGTCCGACTCCGCTACCGGGGAGCTGTTTTTT.

The chain joins TRBV5-1 to TRBJ1-4, with D possibly TRBD1 on 6 matching bases. Germline CDR1 and CDR2: SGHRS and YFSETQ. The V end lost 4 bases, the J end lost 8 bases, and 18 bases lay between the germline ends. The CDR3 loop spans 15 amino acids. The DNA for the CDR3 is TGCGCCAGCAGCCCCCAGGGGACCACTGGAGAAAAACTGTTTTTT. Its translation is CASSPQGTTGEKLFF.

The table lists this clone with a count of one. J is TRBJ1-2 and V is TRBV6-5, with a tentative D call TRBD1 (5 bases). The CDR3 covers 13 residues. V gave up 6 bases and J gave up 1 base, with 9 bases separating them. Per germline, CDR1 MNHEY and CDR2 SVGAGI. The CDR3 nucleotides are TGTGCCAGCAGGATACAGGATAACTATGGCTACACCTTC. Protein product: CASRIQDNYGYTF.

The chain carries TRBV2 and TRBJ1-1; D uncertain. The CDR3 is 15 amino acids. Germline V lookup: CDR1 SNHLY, CDR2 FYNNEI. Trimming left V 4 bases short and J 0 bases short, with 12 bases between. For the CDR3, the DNA is TGTGCCAGCAGTGGAGGGATCAGCATGAACACTGAAGCTTTCTTT. This sequence encodes CASSGGISMNTEAFF. Together with reference TRBV2 and TRBJ1-1, the CDR3 gives the full variable domain: EPEVTQTPSHQVTQMGQEVILRCVPISNHLYFYWYRQILGQKVEFLVSFYNNEISEKSEIFDDQFSVERPDGSNFTLKIRSTKLEDSAMYFCASSGGISMNTEAFFGQGTRLTVV.

V usage is TRBV11-2 and J usage is TRBJ2-7; no clear D gene. Germline V CDR1 and CDR2: SGHAT, FQNNGV. Trimming removed 1 base at V and 1 base at J, with 5 bases between. This CDR3 comprises 13 residues. The CDR3 region has the DNA TGTGCCAGCAGCTTAGCGCAGTCCTACGAGCAGTACTTC. This encodes CASSLAQSYEQYF. Drawing the rest from reference TRBV11-2 and TRBJ2-7, the complete variable domain is EAGVAQSPRYKIIEKRQSVAFWCNPISGHATLYWYQQILGQGPKLLIQFQNNGVVDDSQLPKDRFSAERLKGVDSTLKIQPAKLEDSAVYLCASSLAQSYEQYFGPGTRLTVT.

The CDR3 bases are TGTGCCTGGAGGTCAGCGTCGAACACCGGGGAGCTGTTTTTT. Its protein is CAWRSASNTGELFF. V gene TRBV30 combines with J gene TRBJ2-2; D unclear. The CDR3 consists of 14 residues. Trimming left V 3 bases short and J 0 bases short, with 8 bases between. Germline CDR1 and CDR2: GTSNPN and SVGIG (reference sequence).

This rearrangement joins TRBV11-2 to TRBJ1-3, with D possibly TRBD1 on 5 matching bases. This CDR3 comprises 15 residues. V gave up 3 bases and J gave up 2 bases, with 11 bases separating them. The germline V gene has CDR1 SGHAT and CDR2 FQNNGV. CDR3 protein: CASSFIQGTGNTIYF. CDR3 coding DNA: TGTGCCAGCAGCTTTATCCAGGGAACTGGAAACACCATATATTTT.

The gene calls are TRBV4-2 and TRBJ2-3; 7 bases match TRBD1. J gave up 0 bases and V 0 bases, and 6 bases lay outside the gene matches. Germline V gene lookup returns CDR1 LGHNA and CDR2 YNFKEQ. The CDR3 spans 17 residues. The CDR3 DNA reads TGTGCCAGCAGCCAAGAATTCCGGGACAGAAGCACAGATACGCAGTATTTT. Translating gives CASSQEFRDRSTDTQYF.